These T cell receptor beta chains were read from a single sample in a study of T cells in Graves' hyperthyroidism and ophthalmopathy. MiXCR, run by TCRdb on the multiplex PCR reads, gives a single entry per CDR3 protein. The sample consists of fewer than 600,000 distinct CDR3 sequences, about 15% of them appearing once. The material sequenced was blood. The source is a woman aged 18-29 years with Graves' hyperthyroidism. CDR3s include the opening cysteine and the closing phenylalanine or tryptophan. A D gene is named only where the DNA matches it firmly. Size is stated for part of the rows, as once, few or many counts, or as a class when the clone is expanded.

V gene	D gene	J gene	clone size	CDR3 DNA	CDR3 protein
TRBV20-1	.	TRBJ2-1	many	TGCAGTGCCTTGTCCAGGACCCCGAGTGGATCGCAGTTCTTC	CSALSRTPSGSQFF
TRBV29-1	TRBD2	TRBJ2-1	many	TGCAGCGTTGCGATAGCGGGATCACATGAGCAGTTCTTC	CSVAIAGSHEQFF
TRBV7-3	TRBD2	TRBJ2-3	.	TGTGCCAGGATGGAACTAGCGGGAGTCTCCAATACGCAGTATTTT	CARMELAGVSNTQYF
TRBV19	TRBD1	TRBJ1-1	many	TGTGCCAGTAGGTCGACAGGGGGGTGGAACACTGAAGCTTTCTTT	CASRSTGGWNTEAFF
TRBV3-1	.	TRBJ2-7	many	TGTGCCACCAGGAATTCATTCGATACCTACGAGCAGTACTTC	CATRNSFDTYEQYF
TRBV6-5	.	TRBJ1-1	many	TGTGCCAGCAGTTACTCCAGGGTATCGAACACTGAAGCTTTCTTT	CASSYSRVSNTEAFF
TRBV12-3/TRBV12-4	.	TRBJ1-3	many	TGTGCCAGCAGTTTGAGTAGGGAAAGCACCATATATTTT	CASSLSRESTIYF
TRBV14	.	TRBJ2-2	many	TGTGCCAGCAGCCCACGCAACCTGGGGAACACCGGGGAGCTGTTTTTT	CASSPRNLGNTGELFF
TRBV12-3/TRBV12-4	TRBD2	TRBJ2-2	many	TGTGCCAGCAGTGCCCCGGGACTAGCCCCCACCGGGGAGCTGTTTTTT	CASSAPGLAPTGELFF
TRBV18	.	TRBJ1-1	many	TGTGCCAGCTCACGTACCAGGGACGGACAAAATGAAGCTTTCTTT	CASSRTRDGQNEAFF
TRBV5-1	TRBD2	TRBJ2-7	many	TGCGCCAGCAGCTTGGGACTAGCGGGAGCTCGTGAGCAGTACTTC	CASSLGLAGAREQYF
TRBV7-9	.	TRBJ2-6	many	TGTGCCAGCAGCTCCCCCTTGATTGGGGCCAACGTCCTGACTTTC	CASSSPLIGANVLTF
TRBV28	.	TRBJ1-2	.	TGTACCAGCAGTTTTGGCGACAGCATGGACTTCTATGGCTACACCTTC	CTSSFGDSMDFYGYTF
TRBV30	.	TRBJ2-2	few	TGTGCCTGGAGACCGCCGTCGAACACCGGGGAGCTGTTTTTT	CAWRPPSNTGELFF
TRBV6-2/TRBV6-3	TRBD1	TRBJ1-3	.	TGTGCCAGCAGTAGCCGACAGGGGACCCGAAACACCATATATTTT	CASSSRQGTRNTIYF
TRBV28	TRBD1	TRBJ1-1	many	TGTGCCAGCAGTTTGACGCAGGGGGTGTTCATGAACACTGAAGCTTTCTTT	CASSLTQGVFMNTEAFF
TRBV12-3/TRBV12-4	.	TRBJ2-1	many	TGTGCCAGCAGTTTGAAAGAGAATGAGCAGTTCTTC	CASSLKENEQFF
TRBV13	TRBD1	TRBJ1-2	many	TGTGCCAGCAGCCGACGCCGGGACAGGGAGATCTATGGCTACACCTTC	CASSRRRDREIYGYTF
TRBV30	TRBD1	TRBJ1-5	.	TGTGCCTGGAGTGGGGGACAGGGCACATCGGCCCAGCATTTT	CAWSGGQGTSAQHF
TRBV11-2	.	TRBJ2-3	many	TGTGCCAGCAGCTTAGTCGGAGGGCTAGCGCGCCCAGATACGCAGTATTTT	CASSLVGGLARPDTQYF
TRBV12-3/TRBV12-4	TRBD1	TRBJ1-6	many	TGTGCCAGCAGTTTACCCCCCGTGACAGGGGGGTCACCCCTCCACTTT	CASSLPPVTGGSPLHF
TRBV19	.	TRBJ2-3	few	TGTGCCAGTAGTATAGGTGGGGGTTTGACAGATACGCAGTATTTT	CASSIGGGLTDTQYF
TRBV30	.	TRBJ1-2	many	TGTGCCTGGAGTGTACCTTGGACAGATGGCTACACCTTC	CAWSVPWTDGYTF
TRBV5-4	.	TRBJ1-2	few	TGTGCCAGCAGCGACCTATCACAGGGCTCTTGGTATGGCTACACCTTC	CASSDLSQGSWYGYTF
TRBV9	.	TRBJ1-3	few	TGTGCCAGCAGCGCCTTAGGGTTCTCTGGAAACACCATATATTTT	CASSALGFSGNTIYF
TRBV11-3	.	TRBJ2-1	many	TGTGCCAGCAGCTTTGGAGCGGTCAATGAGCAGTTCTTC	CASSFGAVNEQFF
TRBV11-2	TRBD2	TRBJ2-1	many	TGTGCCAGCAGCGGAAGCACAGGGGGACTAGCGGAATACAATGAGCAGTTCTTC	CASSGSTGGLAEYNEQFF
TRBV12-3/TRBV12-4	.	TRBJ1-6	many	TGTGCCAGCAGTCCACAGGGTCGGGGCTATAATTCACCCCTCCACTTT	CASSPQGRGYNSPLHF